This TCR beta chain is from a study of T cells in Graves' hyperthyroidism and ophthalmopathy. Amplification of TCR beta CDR3 regions was performed using RNA transcripts as template. HTBI primers were the set used in a first-round RT-PCR of the TCR CDR3. TCRdb re-called the multiplex PCR reads with MiXCR, one entry per CDR3 protein. The repertoire holds roughly 700,000 distinct CDR3 sequences, roughly a third seen once, with roughly 31% in the top ten. This clonotype turned up a few times. CDR3 size: 13 residues. The V end lost 6 bases, the J end lost 5 bases, and 13 bases lay between the germline ends. Per germline, CDR1 MNHEY and CDR2 SVGAGI.

The V call is TRBV6-5, the J call TRBJ2-5, with D uncertain. Sequenced: blood. This TCR came from a woman aged 40 to 55 with Graves' hyperthyroidism. DNA of the CDR3: TGTGCCAGCAGCCCCAGGCTTTGGGAGACCCAGTACTTC. Translated, it gives CASSPRLWETQYF.